This TCR beta chain is from a study of breast tumors, draining lymph nodes, adjacent tissues. One entry per CDR3 protein results from TCRdb running MiXCR on the multiplex PCR reads. The table has around 140,000 distinct CDR3 sequences, around 24% seen once. CDR3 length equals 13 residues. CDR1 is LNHDA, CDR2 SQIVND, per germline (reference sequence). Between the trimmed V and J ends, which lost 4 bases and 0 bases, there was a span of 7 bases. Breast cancer patients provided tissue from their axillary draining lymph nodes. Study results and caveats: Data fit most tumor T cells coming from lymph node, expanding in tumor. Tumor and nontumor repertoires were significantly more similar in luminal-like than in basal-like breast cancer.

This clonotype appeared many times. What it binds is unknown. The receptor comes from a female donor with breast cancer. Some clones in this sample may be carry-over from other donors' samples. V and J are TRBV19 and TRBJ2-7; the D is unclear. The specimen sequenced was axillary lymph node tissue. CDR3 bases: TGTGCCAGTAGTAGTGACATCTCCTACGAGCAGTACTTC. It is translated as CASSSDISYEQYF.